This TCR beta chain was retrieved from a study of blood T cell repertoires in COVID-19. How the authors handled the data: Quantification of nucleated cells was approximated via reference gene primer amplification. TCRdb's table, derived via immunoSEQ multiplex PCR, lists solely in-frame clones and lacks some. V, J and clone size are taken as reported in that table, and D and trimming were inferred from the DNA itself. The sample includes fewer than 350,000 clones, roughly nine tenths of them seen just once. Grouping used clinical history reported by participants in a survey and questionnaire. This receptor was identified in a man aged 55 to 70 who had recovered from COVID-19. Specimen: PBMCs or T cells enriched from blood (not recorded which).

CDR3 bases: TGTGCCAGCAGTCACGACAGAAGCATTAACTATGGCTACACCTTC. It translates to CASSHDRSINYGYTF. This rearrangement joins TRBV6-6 to TRBJ1-2; TRBD1 might be the D (5 bases). In germline, CDR1 is MNHNY, CDR2 SVGAGI (reference sequence). V was trimmed by 5 bases and J by 1 base, leaving 14 bases between them. The CDR3 extends over 15 amino acids.